These 21 T cell receptor beta chains originate from one sample sequenced in a study of T cells in Graves' hyperthyroidism and ophthalmopathy. TCR beta CDR3 sequences were amplified from RNA transcripts. First-round RT-PCR of the TCR CDR3 relied on the HTBI primer set. TCRdb fed the multiplex PCR reads into MiXCR, producing one record per CDR3 protein. Of approximately 870,000 distinct CDR3 sequences listed, 38% are singletons. The sample consisted of blood. The receptors shown here come from a man younger than 35 with Graves' hyperthyroidism.

Turning to this clonotype: A much larger clone lies one base from this, so it may be a read error. This chain links TRBV29-1 with TRBJ2-7; TRBD2 matches at 8 bases. Germline loops: CDR1 SQVTM, CDR2 ANQGSEA. Trimming at V came to 5 bases and at J to 2 bases, leaving 8 bases not matched to a gene. The CDR3 is 14 amino acids. CDR3 DNA: TGCAGCGTTCTCCGTAGCGGGGTTCCCTACGAGCAGTACTTC. Translated, it gives CSVLRSGVPYEQYF.

With respect to this clonotype: A single base separates this from a much larger clone, so it may be a read error. The rearrangement joins TRBV29-1 to TRBJ2-7, with D possibly TRBD1 on 7 matching bases. Trimming took 8 bases from V and 3 from J, leaving 14 bases between them. CDR3 length equals 12 residues. In germline, CDR1 is SQVTM, CDR2 ANQGSEA. CDR3: CSLRDSDYEQYF. CDR3 bases: TGCAGCCTGCGGGACAGTGACTACGAGCAGTACTTC.

The V and J genes are TRBV7-9 and TRBJ2-7, with 8 bases matching TRBD2. V gave up 3 bases and J gave up 5 bases; unmatched junction bases: 6. Germline V gives CDR1 SEHNR, CDR2 FQNEAQ (reference sequence). CDR3 size: 14 residues. CDR3 nucleotide sequence: TGTGCCAGCAGCTTGGACGGGGGGGCGGACGAGCAGTACTTC. This encodes CASSLDGGADEQYF.

The sample holds a few counts of this clonotype. The J gene is TRBJ2-7, the V gene TRBV7-9, with 8 bases lining up with TRBD2. Germline loops: CDR1 SEHNR, CDR2 FQNEAQ (reference sequence). The CDR3 has 17 amino acids. The junction had 7 bases not matched to a gene; V was cut back by 0 bases and J by 0 bases. In DNA, the CDR3 is TGTGCCAGCAGCTTAGCGCTAGGGAGCGGGAGCTCCTACGAGCAGTACTTC. As protein: CASSLALGSGSSYEQYF.

The CDR3 region has the DNA TGTGCCAGCAGTTCCTCTCGTGGGAGAGACTACGAGCAGTACTTC. Residues: CASSSSRGRDYEQYF. The chain carries TRBV12-3 or TRBV12-4 and TRBJ2-7; perhaps TRBD2 as D (5 bases). V was shortened by 4 bases and J by 3 bases, with 16 bases between the two germline ends. The CDR3 consists of 15 residues.

The sample holds many counts of this clonotype. This chain connects TRBV20-1 to TRBJ2-5, with D unresolved. The CDR3 covers 10 residues. Trimming removed 7 bases from V and 2 bases from J, with 5 bases in between. CDR1 and CDR2 (germline): DFQATT, SNEGSKA (reference sequence). CDR3 sequence: CSVWQETQYF. Written as DNA, the CDR3 is TGCAGTGTATGGCAAGAGACCCAGTACTTC.

In regard to this clonotype: A much larger clone sits a single nucleotide away, making a read error possible. This chain connects TRBV6-5 to TRBJ2-7; weak D call: TRBD2 (6 bases). This CDR3 spans 12 amino acids. Germline CDR1 reads MNHEY; CDR2 reads SVGAGI. V lost 8 bases to trimming and J lost 0 bases, with 8 bases between them. The CDR3 sequence is CASAGTSYEQYF. DNA for the CDR3: TGTGCCAGCGCGGGGACCTCCTACGAGCAGTACTTC.

The chain combines TRBV7-9 with TRBJ1-1; 11 positions agree with TRBD1. V lost 4 bases, J lost 3 bases, and 10 bases stayed unmatched. The CDR3 has 17 amino acids. Germline values: CDR1 SEHNR, CDR2 FQNEAQ (reference sequence). CDR3 DNA sequence: TGTGCCAGCAGCTCAACTCCTGGACAGGGGGCGGACACTGAAGCTTTCTTT. It codes for CASSSTPGQGADTEAFF. Drawing the rest from reference TRBV7-9 and TRBJ1-1, the complete variable domain is DTGVSQNPRHKITKRGQNVTFRCDPISEHNRLYWYRQTLGQGPEFLTYFQNEAQLEKSRLLSDRFSAERPKGSFSTLEIQRTEQGDSAMYLCASSSTPGQGADTEAFFGQGTRLTVV.

This clonotype has a count of ten or more. The V and J genes are TRBV29-1 and TRBJ2-7; D gene ambiguous. The CDR3 consists of 14 residues. CDR1 is SQVTM, CDR2 ANQGSEA, per germline. V dropped 1 base and J dropped 2 bases, with 12 bases sitting between them. The CDR3 here is CSVEGGRETYEQYF. The CDR3 DNA is TGCAGCGTTGAAGGGGGTCGTGAGACCTACGAGCAGTACTTC.

A word on this clonotype: This may be a read error: a much more frequent sequence differs by one nucleotide. The V call is TRBV20-1, the J call TRBJ1-2, with 7 bases identical to TRBD1. CDR1 and CDR2 from the germline V gene are DFQATT and SNEGSKA (reference sequence). There are 13 residues in the CDR3. V trimming: 0 bases; J trimming: 3 bases; junction bases outside the gene matches: 1. The CDR3 nucleotides are TGCAGTGCTAGAGACGGGACAGACTATGGCTACACCTTC. Encoded protein: CSARDGTDYGYTF.

The chain is built from TRBV20-1 and TRBJ2-1; D is unclear. Trimming removed 3 bases at V and 2 bases at J, with 5 bases between. The CDR3 has 12 residues. Germline CDR1 and CDR2: DFQATT and SNEGSKA (reference sequence). The CDR3 is CSARGTYNEQFF. Here the CDR3 DNA reads TGCAGTGCTAGGGGAACCTACAATGAGCAGTTCTTC.

Comments on this clonotype: The junction departs from the called germline gene at one end, perhaps through a read error. The chain uses TRBV2 and TRBJ1-2; no firm D call. The CDR3 spans 11 residues. Germline V lookup: CDR1 SNHLY, CDR2 FYNNEI. CDR3 amino acids: CASMPGYGYTF. The CDR3 nucleotides are TGTGCCAGCATGCCTGGGTATGGTTACACCTTC.

This clonotype was counted at least ten times. The chain couples TRBV7-6 to TRBJ2-7, with D perhaps matching TRBD2 (6 bases). This CDR3 has 14 residues. The V gene's germline CDR1 is SGHVS and CDR2 FNYEAQ. V was clipped by 5 bases and J by 2 bases, with 13 bases between them. In DNA, the CDR3 is TGTGCCAGCAGCCGTCGGGGGTCCGCCTACGAGCAGTACTTC. Translated, it gives CASSRRGSAYEQYF.

The CDR3 loop is CASWGGNTIYF. DNA for the CDR3: TGTGCCAGCTGGGGTGGAAACACCATATATTTT. The chain joins TRBV6-5 to TRBJ1-3; no clear D gene. This CDR3 is 11 amino acids long. V lost 8 bases and J lost 3, with 5 bases in between. The V gene's germline CDR1 is MNHEY and CDR2 SVGAGI.

The J gene is TRBJ2-5, the V gene TRBV7-9; maybe TRBD2 (6 bases). The V end lost 7 bases, the J end lost 1 base, and 16 bases lay between the germline ends. There are 15 residues in the CDR3. Germline V CDR1 and CDR2: SEHNR, FQNEAQ (reference sequence). The CDR3 coding sequence is TGTGCCAGCACCCTACTGGGGGGATCCCAAGAGACCCAGTACTTC. Protein sequence: CASTLLGGSQETQYF.

This clonotype was counted at least ten times. CDR3 sequence (DNA): TGTGCCAGCAGCTTAACGATCGAAGAGACCCAGTACTTC. This encodes CASSLTIEETQYF. This sequence joins TRBV7-3 and TRBJ2-5; D unresolved. V was cut by 0 bases and J by 3 bases, with 5 bases left in between. Germline V lookup: CDR1 SGHTA, CDR2 FQGTGA. The CDR3 loop spans 13 amino acids.

This clonotype was observed a few times. The V and J genes are TRBV2 and TRBJ1-5; 9 bases fit TRBD1. Trimming at V came to 6 bases and at J to 4 bases, leaving 4 bases not matched to a gene. The CDR3 runs 14 residues. CDR1 is SNHLY, CDR2 FYNNEI, per germline. The DNA for the CDR3 is TGTGCCAGCAGGGTGGGACAGGGTAATCAGCCCCAGCATTTT. Its translation: CASRVGQGNQPQHF.

This clonotype has a single count. The genes are TRBV5-1 and TRBJ1-2; TRBD1 agrees at 10 bases. With V trimmed by 4 bases and J by 8 bases, 8 bases remained unmatched. Germline values: CDR1 SGHRS, CDR2 YFSETQ. The CDR3 is 14 amino acids. The CDR3, as DNA: TGCGCCAGCAGCGGCCCGGACAGGGGGGAGGGCTACACCTTC. It yields the protein CASSGPDRGEGYTF.

In this sample, this clonotype turned up many times. The CDR3 region is CASSGRLLAETQYF. CDR3 nucleotide sequence: TGTGCCAGCAGCGGCCGACTATTGGCGGAGACCCAGTACTTC. The rearrangement joins TRBV9 to TRBJ2-5, with a weak D call TRBD2 (5 bases). This CDR3 comprises 14 residues. The germline V and J ends were trimmed by 3 bases and 5 bases, with 14 bases remaining between them. Germline V CDR1 and CDR2: SGDLS, YYNGEE.

This clonotype was seen repeatedly, ten times or more. This chain joins TRBV4-3 and TRBJ1-6; no clear D gene. This CDR3 has 13 residues. The germline CDR1 and CDR2 sequences are LGHNA and YSLEER. Trimming shortened V by 2 bases and J by 7 bases, and 6 bases separated the two germline ends. CDR3 region: CASSQWSNSPLHF. The DNA for the CDR3 is TGCGCCAGCAGCCAATGGTCCAATTCACCCCTCCACTTT.

Details on this clonotype: The germline gene is not matched at one end of the junction; a read error may be the cause. This chain uses TRBV7-2 with TRBJ2-7; D uncertain. CDR1 is SGHTA and CDR2 is FQGNSA in the germline V gene. This CDR3 has 13 amino acids. The CDR3 loop is CASSLGPSYGQYF. The CDR3 coding sequence is TGTGCCAGCAGCTTGGGCCCCTCCTACGGGCAGTACTTC.